This T cell receptor (beta chain) derives from a study of T cells in Graves' hyperthyroidism and ophthalmopathy. This CDR3 has 12 amino acids. Germline V CDR1 and CDR2: SGHVS, FNYEAQ. Trimming took 5 bases from V and 15 from J, leaving 17 bases between them. RNA transcripts provided the source from which TCR beta CDR3 regions were amplified. The HTBI primer set drove a first-round RT-PCR of the TCR CDR3. TCRdb analysed the multiplex PCR reads with MiXCR anew, one entry per CDR3 protein. The sample records 600,000 or so distinct CDR3 sequences, around 15% being singletons. No progression to ophthalmopathy during 18 months of follow-up defined stable disease.

The receptor was derived from a woman younger than 45 with Graves' hyperthyroidism. The chain couples TRBV7-6 to TRBJ2-1; D tentatively reads TRBD1 or TRBD2 (6 bases each). Material for sequencing was blood. CDR3 residues: CASSPPRGELFF. CDR3 in DNA: TGTGCCAGCAGCCCCCCTAGGGGGGAACTGTTCTTC.